The rows below give T cell receptor beta chains drawn from one sample of a study of regulatory T cells in long-lasting Graves disease. TCRdb recomputed calls from the multiplex PCR reads with MiXCR, one row per CDR3 protein. The table includes 400,000 to 500,000 distinct CDR3 sequences, 12% to 15% detected once. The data also belong to a second study, concerning T cells in Graves' hyperthyroidism and ophthalmopathy.

The source material was peripheral blood mononuclear cells (PBMCs), sampled at new diagnosis, from a patient treated with antithyroid drugs. Source of these receptors: a woman aged 50 to 60 with Graves disease. CDR3s include the opening cysteine and the closing phenylalanine or tryptophan. Fields, in order: V gene, J gene, clone size, D gene, CDR3 protein, CDR3 DNA. The D gene is left open where the match is weak. A clone size is listed for some rows: how often the clone was seen (once, few, many), or a class if it is expanded.

>TRBV3-1|TRBJ2-5|few|TRBD1
CASSQPGTENQETQYF
TGTGCCAGCAGCCAGCCTGGGACAGAGAACCAAGAGACCCAGTACTTC
>TRBV3-1|TRBJ2-7|many|NA
CASSQSWGDQPYEQYF
TGTGCCAGCAGCCAATCCTGGGGGGACCAACCCTACGAGCAGTACTTC
>TRBV5-1|TRBJ1-2|many|TRBD1
CASSSGGPSYGYTF
TGCGCCAGCAGCTCAGGGGGCCCGAGCTATGGCTACACCTTC
>TRBV28|TRBJ1-5|many|NA
CASRDRWNQPQHF
TGTGCCAGCAGGGACAGATGGAATCAGCCCCAGCATTTT
>TRBV6-1|TRBJ2-5|many|TRBD2
CASASSGRQETQYF
TGTGCCAGCGCCAGTAGCGGGAGACAAGAGACCCAGTACTTC
>TRBV28|TRBJ1-4|few|NA
CASSKRGGANEKLFF
TGTGCCAGCAGCAAGAGGGGGGGGGCTAATGAAAAACTGTTTTTT
>TRBV5-6|TRBJ2-2|few|NA
CASSPGRVTGELFF
TGTGCCAGCAGCCCGGGACGGGTCACCGGGGAGCTGTTTTTT
>TRBV7-2|TRBJ2-5|many|NA
CASSPTATGVELETQYF
TGTGCCAGCAGCCCCACCGCGACCGGGGTTGAGTTGGAGACCCAGTACTTC
>TRBV6-5|TRBJ2-2|few|NA
CASSYFEDLTGELFF
TGTGCCAGCAGTTATTTTGAGGACCTCACCGGGGAGCTGTTTTTT
>TRBV29-1|TRBJ2-5|few|NA
CSVGGTPQETQYF
TGCAGCGTTGGGGGGACCCCCCAAGAGACCCAGTACTTC
>TRBV28|TRBJ2-3|many|TRBD2
CASSSPGVSGRAEDTQYF
TGTGCCAGCAGCTCCCCGGGTGTTAGCGGGAGGGCCGAAGATACGCAGTATTTT
>TRBV7-9|TRBJ2-3|few|TRBD2
CASSPSSTLAGTDTQYF
TGTGCCAGCAGCCCATCGAGTACCCTAGCGGGCACAGATACGCAGTATTTT
>TRBV7-9|TRBJ1-1|NA|NA
CASRRDGPNTEAFF
TGTGCCTCCAGAAGAGACGGGCCCAACACTGAAGCTTTCTTT
>TRBV2|TRBJ2-5|many|TRBD1
CASKPSTGEETQYF
TGTGCCAGCAAACCCTCGACAGGGGAAGAGACCCAGTACTTC
>TRBV24-1|TRBJ1-5|many|TRBD1
CATSGFTGDQPQHF
TGTGCCACCAGTGGTTTTACAGGGGATCAGCCCCAGCATTTT
>TRBV24-1|TRBJ2-6|NA|TRBD1
CATSDWGGTGRSGANVLTF
TGTGCCACCAGTGATTGGGGCGGGACAGGGAGGTCTGGGGCCAACGTCCTGACTTTC
>TRBV19|TRBJ2-7|many|NA
CASSISEGPYEQYF
TGTGCCAGTAGTATATCCGAGGGCCCCTACGAGCAGTACTTC
>TRBV19|TRBJ1-5|many|TRBD1
CASSTGQGARQPQHF
TGTGCCAGTAGTACCGGACAGGGGGCACGTCAGCCCCAGCATTTT
>TRBV6-1|TRBJ1-6|many|TRBD1
CASSEAPGQGDSPLHF
TGTGCCAGCAGTGAAGCGCCGGGACAGGGTGATTCACCCCTCCACTTT
>TRBV20-1|TRBJ1-1|many|NA
CSARDFGGKNTEAFF
TGCAGTGCTAGAGATTTCGGGGGAAAGAACACTGAAGCTTTCTTT
>TRBV3-1|TRBJ1-1|NA|TRBD1
CASSQDYPRLSDRGRTSTEAFF
TGTGCCAGCAGCCAAGATTATCCCCGCTTATCGGACAGGGGGAGGACTAGCACTGAAGCTTTCTTT
>TRBV20-1|TRBJ2-1|few|TRBD2
CSATPLAGGGFYNEQFF
TGCAGTGCTACACCACTAGCGGGAGGGGGTTTCTACAATGAGCAGTTCTTC
>TRBV9|TRBJ1-6|NA|TRBD1
CASSVEEGAASYNSPLHF
TGTGCCAGCAGCGTAGAGGAGGGGGCAGCTTCCTATAATTCACCCCTCCACTTT
>TRBV4-1|TRBJ1-1|NA|NA
CASSLGVGTNTEAFF
TGCGCCAGCAGCCTCGGGGTAGGGACGAACACTGAAGCTTTCTTT
>TRBV28|TRBJ1-1|many|NA
CASSRRLGTEAFF
TGTGCCAGCAGTAGAAGACTGGGCACTGAAGCTTTCTTT
>TRBV9|TRBJ2-3|many|TRBD2
CASSVTIAGGTDTQYF
TGTGCCAGCAGCGTAACCATAGCGGGGGGCACAGATACGCAGTATTTT
>TRBV20-1|TRBJ2-7|many|TRBD1
CSARETGTGVSRQYF
TGCAGTGCTAGGGAGACCGGGACAGGGGTTTCTCGGCAGTACTTC
>TRBV2|TRBJ2-1|many|NA
CATYLARKNNNEQFF
TGTGCCACCTATCTAGCGCGAAAAAATAACAATGAGCAGTTCTTC
>TRBV5-6|TRBJ2-2|few|NA
CASSDAGLTGELFF
TGTGCCAGCAGCGACGCGGGACTCACCGGGGAGCTGTTTTTT
>TRBV28|TRBJ1-1|many|TRBD1
CASSLTGADTEAFF
TGTGCCAGCAGCTTAACAGGGGCGGACACTGAAGCTTTCTTT
>TRBV2|TRBJ1-5|many|NA
CASSVRTESPQHF
TGTGCCAGCAGTGTTCGGACAGAATCGCCCCAGCATTTT
>TRBV12-3/TRBV12-4|TRBJ1-6|many|NA
CASSWASDSPLHF
TGTGCCAGCAGTTGGGCCAGTGATTCACCCCTCCACTTT
>TRBV9|TRBJ1-5|many|NA
CASSVDGKQPQHF
TGTGCCAGCAGCGTAGACGGGAAGCAGCCCCAGCATTTT
>TRBV4-1|TRBJ2-7|few|TRBD2
CASSQVQRGSSYEQYF
TGCGCCAGCAGCCAAGTCCAGCGGGGCTCCTCCTACGAGCAGTACTTC
>TRBV4-1|TRBJ2-1|NA|NA
CASSQEWVSYNEQFF
TGCGCCAGCAGCCAAGAGTGGGTTTCCTACAATGAGCAGTTCTTC
>TRBV28|TRBJ2-4|many|NA
CASSPPGVGENIQYF
TGTGCCAGCAGTCCCCCGGGAGTGGGGGAAAACATTCAGTACTTC
>TRBV29-1|TRBJ1-2|NA|NA
CSVAVGDYGYTF
TGCAGCGTTGCGGTGGGCGACTATGGCTACACCTTC
>TRBV3-1|TRBJ2-2|many|TRBD2
CASSQDRGAGNTGELFF
TGTGCCAGCAGCCAAGATCGTGGAGCGGGAAACACCGGGGAGCTGTTTTTT
>TRBV19|TRBJ2-2|few|NA
CASSIKESGRLFF
TGTGCCAGTAGTATCAAGGAGAGCGGGCGGCTGTTTTTT
>TRBV11-2|TRBJ2-7|many|TRBD2
CASSFASGKGYEQYF
TGTGCCAGCAGCTTCGCCAGCGGGAAAGGCTACGAGCAGTACTTC
>TRBV7-9|TRBJ2-7|few|NA
CASSLVSRQARQYEQYF
TGTGCCAGCAGCTTAGTTTCGAGACAGGCCCGGCAGTACGAGCAGTACTTC
>TRBV12-3/TRBV12-4|TRBJ2-1|NA|NA
CVSSFINEQFF
TGTGTCAGCAGTTTCATCAATGAGCAGTTCTTC
>TRBV13|TRBJ2-1|NA|TRBD2
CASTGGIAGGYNEQFF
TGTGCCAGCACAGGGGGAATCGCGGGAGGGTACAATGAGCAGTTCTTC
>TRBV7-9|TRBJ2-3|few|TRBD2
CAGIEPGLAGADTQYF
TGTGCCGGCATCGAACCCGGGCTAGCGGGAGCAGATACGCAGTATTTT
>TRBV18|TRBJ2-1|NA|NA
CASSPEVGGNIQFF
TGTGCCAGCTCACCTGAGGTGGGGGGAAACATTCAGTTCTTC
>TRBV9|TRBJ1-1|many|NA
CASSVVEEMNTEAFF
TGTGCCAGCAGCGTAGTAGAGGAAATGAACACTGAAGCTTTCTTT